A single sample is the source of the 14 T cell receptor beta chains below, sequenced in a study of T cell responses to AZD1222 COVID-19 vaccine. Assay: immunoSEQ multiplex PCR; the TCRdb copy retains only in-frame clones and omits some. The data contain fewer than 200,000 clones, 85% to 95% of them singletons. Sequences were derived from peripheral blood, sampled 28 days after the second AZD1222 dose. These receptors all come from an adult who received the AZD1222 COVID-19 vaccine.

CDR3 sequence reads: CASRTQKRDSPLHF. The CDR3 DNA reads TGTGCCAGCAGAACACAGAAGCGGGATTCACCCCTCCACTTT. The chain employs TRBV28 and TRBJ1-6, with D unresolved. Deletions cut 6 bases from V and 8 bases from J, with 14 bases between. The CDR3 has 14 residues. Germline CDR1 and CDR2: MDHEN and SYDVKM.

The V gene is TRBV28, the J gene TRBJ1-1; a possible D gene is TRBD1 (5 bases). This CDR3 has 14 amino acids. V was shortened by 6 bases and J by 0 bases, with 11 bases between the two germline ends. Germline-derived CDR1 and CDR2 are MDHEN and SYDVKM. CDR3 region: CASREGRVNTEAFF. CDR3 in DNA: TGTGCCAGCAGGGAGGGCAGGGTGAACACTGAAGCTTTCTTT.

This rearrangement joins TRBV4-3 to TRBJ2-1, with D perhaps matching TRBD2 (5 bases). The CDR3 has 17 amino acids. Trimming pared 4 bases from V and 5 bases from J, leaving 21 bases between. CDR1 LGHNA and CDR2 YSLEER come from the germline V gene. Here the CDR3 reads CASSPTTPDYRDNEQFF. CDR3 DNA sequence: TGCGCCAGCAGCCCCACGACCCCCGACTATCGAGACAATGAGCAGTTCTTC.

The rearrangement uses TRBV4-3 and TRBJ1-2, with D unclear. This CDR3 has 16 amino acids. Trimming took off 0 bases at V and 2 bases at J, with 13 bases between the two ends. CDR1 is LGHNA and CDR2 is YSLEER in the germline V gene. CDR3: CASSQERVVINYGYTF. CDR3 nucleotides: TGCGCCAGCAGCCAAGAAAGAGTGGTCATCAACTATGGCTACACCTTC.

The V gene is TRBV4-1, the J gene TRBJ1-2, with a tentative D call TRBD1 (5 bases). This CDR3 is 15 amino acids long. Trimming pared 1 base from V and 3 bases from J, leaving 12 bases between. CDR1 and CDR2 (germline): MGHRA, YSYEKL. DNA of the CDR3: TGCGCCAGCAGCCAAGGCCAGGGTAAGGACTATGGCTACACCTTC. Encoded protein: CASSQGQGKDYGYTF.

The chain carries TRBV27 and TRBJ1-1; 11 bases match TRBD1. Looked up from germline, CDR1 is MNHEY and CDR2 is SMNVEV (reference sequence). The CDR3 is 15 amino acids. V shed 6 bases, J shed 3 bases, and the junction held 6 bases outside the gene matches. Here the CDR3 reads CASRGTGGTHTEAFF. The CDR3 DNA reads as TGTGCCAGCAGAGGGACAGGGGGGACGCACACTGAAGCTTTCTTT.

The chain combines TRBV9 with TRBJ2-1, with 8 bases fitting TRBD2. CDR3 length equals 15 residues. Germline V gives CDR1 SGDLS, CDR2 YYNGEE. V trimming: 4 bases; J trimming: 4 bases; junction bases outside the gene matches: 7. CDR3 in amino acids: CASSPGGQGYNEQFF. The CDR3 DNA reads TGTGCCAGCAGCCCGGGGGGGCAGGGGTACAATGAGCAGTTCTTC.

The chain joins TRBV7-2 to TRBJ2-5; 9 bases map to TRBD2. The CDR3 is 16 residues long. V gave up 3 bases and J gave up 5 bases; unmatched junction bases: 10. The germline V gene has CDR1 SGHTA and CDR2 FQGNSA. CDR3 residues: CASSLSWRGGDETQYF. The CDR3, as DNA: TGTGCCAGCAGCTTGTCATGGCGGGGGGGCGACGAGACCCAGTACTTC.

The chain has TRBV29-1 and TRBJ1-2; tentative D call: TRBD1 (6 bases). CDR1 is SQVTM and CDR2 is ANQGSEA in the germline V gene. The V and J ends lost 4 bases and 4 bases respectively, with 7 bases between them. The CDR3 length is 11 residues. Here the CDR3 reads CSVVQGYGYTF. As DNA, the CDR3 is TGCAGCGTTGTACAGGGCTATGGCTACACCTTC.

In this sample, this clone turned up a few times. As DNA, the CDR3 is TGTGCCAGCAGTGTCGGGACAGAATACAATGAGCAGTTCTTC. Translated, it gives CASSVGTEYNEQFF. V is TRBV6-4 and J is TRBJ2-1; 7 nucleotides line up with TRBD1. The CDR3 runs to 14 residues. The V gene's germline CDR1 is MRHNA and CDR2 SNTAGT. V lost 4 bases, J lost 4 bases, and 4 bases stayed unmatched.

The sample holds one count of this clone. The chain uses TRBV5-1 and TRBJ1-1; D remains unclear. CDR3 length equals 14 residues. CDR1 and CDR2 (germline): SGHRS, YFSETQ. The V and J ends lost 3 bases and 0 bases respectively, with 9 bases between them. The CDR3 nucleotides read TGCGCCAGCAGCTCATGGACGGTGAACACTGAAGCTTTCTTT. Protein product: CASSSWTVNTEAFF.

The chain has TRBV30 and TRBJ2-1; possible D gene TRBD2, 5 bases. CDR3 length equals 14 residues. V lost 0 bases to trimming and J lost 8 bases, with 14 bases between them. CDR1 GTSNPN and CDR2 SVGIG come from the germline V gene (reference sequence). CDR3 DNA sequence: TGTGCCTGGAGTGTTTACCGAGGGTTCGATGAGCAGTTCTTC. Its protein is CAWSVYRGFDEQFF.

This sequence joins TRBV19 and TRBJ2-2; D is ambiguous. The CDR3 contains 12 residues. V was clipped by 5 bases and J by 6 bases, with 7 bases between them. Per the germline V gene, CDR1 is LNHDA and CDR2 is SQIVND (reference sequence). This CDR3 reads CASSRMAGELFF. Here the CDR3 DNA reads TGTGCCAGTAGTCGAATGGCCGGGGAGCTGTTTTTT.

The chain uses TRBV6-1 and TRBJ2-1; tentatively, D is TRBD2 (6 bases). Germline CDR1 and CDR2: MNHNS and SASEGT. Trimming left V 4 bases short and J 4 bases short, with 14 bases between. This CDR3 is 15 amino acids long. The CDR3: CASSGTGGAYNEQFF. CDR3 in DNA: TGTGCCAGCAGTGGGACTGGCGGGGCTTACAATGAGCAGTTCTTC.